What follows are 27 T cell receptor beta chains derived from one specimen sequenced in a study of Tregs in tolerant kidney transplant recipients. Assay: immunoSEQ multiplex PCR; the TCRdb copy retains only in-frame clones and omits some. The repertoire consists of tens of thousands of clones, with approximately 94% occurring once and the leading ten covering 4.7%. The sample consisted of CD8+ T cells from blood. These receptors were taken from a human donor in good health.

This chain links TRBV27 with TRBJ2-7, with D possibly TRBD2 on 7 matching bases. Germline V gene data show CDR1 as MNHEY and CDR2 as SMNVEV (reference sequence). The CDR3 consists of 13 residues. The V end was cut by 2 bases, the J end by 4 bases, with 9 bases between. The CDR3 DNA sequence: TGTGCCAGCAGTTTACGGGGGGCGTACGAGCAGTACTTC. This codes for CASSLRGAYEQYF.

The J gene is TRBJ2-3, the V gene TRBV7-9, with D unresolved. CDR1 is SEHNR and CDR2 is FQNEAQ in the germline V gene (reference sequence). The germline V and J ends were trimmed by 4 bases and 3 bases, with 14 bases remaining between them. The CDR3 is 15 amino acids. CDR3 region: CASSSLPRSTDTQYF. DNA for the CDR3: TGTGCCAGCAGCTCTCTCCCCCGGAGTACAGATACGCAGTATTTT.

The rearrangement uses TRBV2 and TRBJ2-7, with D uncertain. The CDR3 runs 11 residues. The germline V and J ends were trimmed by 6 bases and 1 base, with 4 bases remaining between them. The germline gives CDR1 SNHLY, CDR2 FYNNEI. Here the CDR3 reads CASSPSYEQYF. CDR3 DNA: TGTGCCAGCAGCCCTTCCTACGAGCAGTACTTC.

This chain links TRBV5-4 with TRBJ2-1; possibly TRBD1 for D (6 bases). V lost 1 base and J lost 2, with 10 bases in between. The germline CDR1 and CDR2 sequences are SGHNT and YYREEE (reference sequence). The CDR3 is 15 amino acids. The CDR3 spells CASSLFAGAYNEQFF. The CDR3 nucleotides read TGTGCCAGCAGCTTGTTCGCAGGGGCCTACAATGAGCAGTTCTTC.

The V and J genes are TRBV4-2 and TRBJ1-2; TRBD1 aligns across 10 bases. The CDR3 consists of 13 residues. J gave up 7 bases and V 4 bases, and 3 bases lay outside the gene matches. Germline V gene sequence: CDR1 LGHNA, CDR2 YNFKEQ. The CDR3 region is CASSRQGAVGYTF. CDR3 coding DNA: TGTGCCAGCAGCCGACAGGGGGCGGTTGGCTACACCTTC.

This clone appeared a single time. The chain is built from TRBV6-5 and TRBJ1-4; 7 bases are a match to TRBD1. The V and J ends lost 6 bases and 7 bases, in that order; junction bases with no gene match: 11. This CDR3 has 15 amino acids. CDR1 and CDR2 from the germline V gene are MNHEY and SVGAGI. CDR3 coding DNA: TGTGCCAGCAGCGGTAGACCCAGGGGGTCTGAAAAACTGTTTTTT. It specifies CASSGRPRGSEKLFF.

J is TRBJ2-1 and V is TRBV15; possibly TRBD1 for D (5 bases). Germline V gives CDR1 LNHNV, CDR2 YYDKDF (reference sequence). The V end was cut by 6 bases, the J end by 0 bases, with 12 bases between. The CDR3 has 15 residues. CDR3 sequence: CATRGVKGSYNEQFF. The DNA of the CDR3 is TGTGCCACCAGAGGGGTTAAGGGCTCCTACAATGAGCAGTTCTTC.

The J gene is TRBJ2-5, the V gene TRBV5-8; possibly TRBD1 for D (7 bases). The CDR3 extends over 14 amino acids. V was pared by 4 bases and J by 9 bases, with 19 bases between. Germline V lookup: CDR1 SGHTS, CDR2 YDEGEE. Written as DNA, the CDR3 is TGTGCCAGCAGCCCGGGGACAGTCCCGGGGGCCCAGTACTTC. It is translated as CASSPGTVPGAQYF.

This chain connects TRBV23-1 to TRBJ2-7; the D gene is possibly TRBD2 (7 bases). TRBV23-1 qualifies as an ORF whose function is uncertain. V lost 6 bases and J 5 bases, leaving 23 bases between the germline ends. This CDR3 is 16 amino acids long. This CDR3 is CASSPAGRGVIDEQYF. CDR3 in DNA: TGCGCCAGCAGCCCCGCGGGGAGGGGGGTAATTGACGAGCAGTACTTC.

The CDR3: CASSERGLGTEAFF. The CDR3 coding sequence is TGTGCCAGCAGTGAACGGGGGCTGGGGACTGAAGCTTTCTTT. This chain joins TRBV2 and TRBJ1-1; possibly TRBD1 for D (6 bases). Trimming stripped 2 bases from V and 5 bases from J, with 12 bases between. CDR1 is SNHLY, CDR2 FYNNEI, per germline. This CDR3 has 14 residues. Full variable domain (rest looked up from reference TRBV2 and TRBJ1-1): EPEVTQTPSHQVTQMGQEVILRCVPISNHLYFYWYRQILGQKVEFLVSFYNNEISEKSEIFDDQFSVERPDGSNFTLKIRSTKLEDSAMYFCASSERGLGTEAFFGQGTRLTVV.

The chain joins TRBV18 to TRBJ2-5, with D perhaps TRBD1 (6 bases). The CDR3 is 13 amino acids. Per the germline V gene, CDR1 is KGHSH and CDR2 is LQKENI. V shed 2 bases and J shed 5 bases, with 9 bases lying between them. CDR3 loop: CASSPGTLETQYF. In DNA, the CDR3 is TGTGCCAGCTCACCAGGGACACTGGAGACCCAGTACTTC.

This chain uses TRBV15 with TRBJ1-3; weak D call: TRBD1 (6 bases). V was trimmed by 5 bases and J by 0 bases, leaving 14 bases between them. The CDR3 length is 16 residues. Germline V gives CDR1 LNHNV, CDR2 YYDKDF (reference sequence). This CDR3 reads CATSERQVLSGNTIYF. The CDR3 region has the DNA TGTGCCACCAGCGAGCGACAGGTTCTCTCTGGAAACACCATATATTTT.

The rearrangement joins TRBV5-1 to TRBJ2-2, with a weak D call TRBD2 (5 bases). The CDR3 consists of 14 residues. Trimming took off 0 bases at V and 4 bases at J, with 7 bases between the two ends. Looked up from germline, CDR1 is SGHRS and CDR2 is YFSETQ. The CDR3, as DNA: TGCGCCAGCAGCTTGGGTGGAGGCACCGGGGAGCTGTTTTTT. Its protein product is CASSLGGGTGELFF.

The J gene is TRBJ2-3, the V gene TRBV6-4; TRBD1 matches at 10 bases. The CDR3 totals 15 residues. V shed 6 bases and J 6 bases; nucleotides not matched to a gene: 9. In germline, CDR1 is MRHNA, CDR2 SNTAGT. CDR3 DNA: TGTGCCAGCAGCGCCGGGACAGGGGAGGTGGATACGCAGTATTTT. This encodes CASSAGTGEVDTQYF.

This chain connects TRBV6-4 to TRBJ2-1; TRBD2 agrees at 7 bases. This CDR3 is 15 amino acids long. The germline V gene encodes CDR1 MRHNA and CDR2 SNTAGT. With 3 bases clipped from V and 4 bases from J, the junction kept 6 bases outside the gene matches. The CDR3: CASSEGGEGYNEQFF. CDR3 in DNA: TGTGCCAGCAGTGAGGGGGGGGAGGGTTACAATGAGCAGTTCTTC.

The CDR3 here is CASSLLDRGPQHF. The CDR3, as DNA: TGTGCCAGCAGTTTACTCGACAGGGGGCCCCAGCATTTT. V and J are TRBV27 and TRBJ1-5, with 8 bases aligning to TRBD1. V was pared by 2 bases and J by 9 bases, with 3 bases of the junction left unmatched. This CDR3 is 13 amino acids long. Germline CDR1 MNHEY, CDR2 SMNVEV (reference sequence).

CDR3 sequence: CATSRDLQGAMVTEAFF. DNA for the CDR3: TGTGCCACCAGCAGAGATCTACAGGGGGCAATGGTCACTGAAGCTTTCTTT. The chain has TRBV15 and TRBJ1-1; 9 nucleotides align to TRBD1. CDR1 is LNHNV, CDR2 YYDKDF, per germline (reference sequence). Trimming took 0 bases from V and 4 from J; bases not matched to a gene: 9. The CDR3 consists of 17 residues.

This chain links TRBV11-3 with TRBJ2-1; D is perhaps TRBD2 (5 bases). Deletions cut 3 bases from V and 6 bases from J, with 12 bases between. Germline assignment: CDR1 SGHNT and CDR2 YENEEA. CDR3 size: 14 residues. This chain's CDR3 is CASSFPGSGNEQFF. The CDR3 DNA reads TGTGCCAGCAGCTTCCCGGGGTCCGGCAATGAGCAGTTCTTC.

The chain is built from TRBV27 and TRBJ1-1; D may be TRBD1 (5 bases). From germline, CDR1 is MNHEY and CDR2 SMNVEV (reference sequence). This CDR3 contains 18 residues. The V end lost 2 bases, the J end lost 0 bases, and 19 bases lay between the germline ends. Written as DNA, the CDR3 is TGTGCCAGCAGTTTAGAGGGACCCGGCAGGCTAATGAACACTGAAGCTTTCTTT. Its translation: CASSLEGPGRLMNTEAFF.

V gene TRBV27 combines with J gene TRBJ1-2; no reliable D call. CDR1 and CDR2 from the germline V gene are MNHEY and SMNVEV (reference sequence). The CDR3 length is 15 residues. Trimming left V 7 bases short and J 4 bases short, with 19 bases between. CDR3 in amino acids: CASNIRRPSGYGYTF. The DNA for the CDR3 is TGTGCCAGCAATATCCGCCGGCCTTCAGGCTATGGCTACACCTTC.

The rearrangement joins TRBV6-1 to TRBJ2-4, with D possibly TRBD2 on 6 matching bases. V lost 1 base to trimming and J lost 1 base, with 11 bases between them. The CDR3 covers 16 residues. Germline CDR1 is MNHNS and CDR2 is SASEGT. The CDR3 loop reads CASSEVGGVAKNIQYF. CDR3 in DNA: TGTGCCAGCAGTGAAGTGGGCGGGGTCGCCAAAAACATTCAGTACTTC.

V is TRBV5-1 and J is TRBJ2-5; 9 bases match TRBD1. Per the germline V gene, CDR1 is SGHRS and CDR2 is YFSETQ. CDR3 length equals 17 residues. V shed 2 bases and J 5 bases; nucleotides not matched to a gene: 13. CDR3 sequence: CASSLPGTGSGDETQYF. CDR3 coding DNA: TGCGCCAGCAGCTTACCCGGGACAGGGAGTGGGGATGAGACCCAGTACTTC.

J is TRBJ2-5 and V is TRBV21-1; TRBD1, as called in the table, went unchecked against the DNA. TRBV21-1 is termed a pseudogene. This CDR3 comprises 12 residues. The CDR3 DNA follows: TGTGCCAGCAGCAACAGGGGAGAGACCCAGTACTTC. It is translated as CASSNRGETQYF.

The chain recombines TRBV9 with TRBJ2-2, with 11 positions matching TRBD1. This CDR3 spans 18 amino acids. With V trimmed by 0 bases and J by 6 bases, 10 bases remained unmatched. Germline CDR1 reads SGDLS; CDR2 reads YYNGEE. CDR3 nucleotide sequence: TGTGCCAGCAGCGTAGCTTGGACAGGGGGCGCGAAGGCCGGGGAGCTGTTTTTT. This gives the protein CASSVAWTGGAKAGELFF.

This clone was seen more than once but under ten times. The chain recombines TRBV27 with TRBJ1-1; 8 nucleotides match TRBD1. Trimming took 5 bases from V and 7 from J; bases not matched to a gene: 6. Germline V gene lookup returns CDR1 MNHEY and CDR2 SMNVEV (reference sequence). The CDR3 is made up of 13 amino acids. The CDR3 coding sequence is TGTGCCAGCAGTCTAATGACAGGGGATGAAGCTTTCTTT. It encodes CASSLMTGDEAFF.

The rearrangement uses TRBV4-1 and TRBJ1-2; the D gene is possibly TRBD1 (5 bases). The V end lost 4 bases, the J end lost 0 bases, and 12 bases lay between the germline ends. Germline lookup yields CDR1 MGHRA and CDR2 YSYEKL. The CDR3 has 15 residues. In nucleotides, the CDR3 is TGCGCCAGCAGCCCAGTCCGGGGGGCTAACTATGGCTACACCTTC. This gives the protein CASSPVRGANYGYTF.

This chain uses TRBV5-5 with TRBJ2-7; the D gene could be TRBD1 or TRBD2 (5 bases each). From germline, CDR1 is SGHKS and CDR2 YYEKEE (reference sequence). CDR3 size: 15 residues. V lost 4 bases, J lost 6 bases, and 20 bases lay in between. The CDR3 here is CASSTSGRPSSEQYF. In DNA, the CDR3 is TGTGCCAGCAGCACATCGGGACGCCCGTCTAGCGAGCAGTACTTC. Together with reference TRBV5-5 and TRBJ2-7, the CDR3 gives the full variable domain: DAGVTQSPTHLIKTRGQQVTLRCSPISGHKSVSWYQQVLGQGPQFIFQYYEKEERGRGNFPDRFSARQFPNYSSELNVNALLLGDSALYLCASSTSGRPSSEQYFGPGTRLTVT.